These 14 T cell receptor beta chains originate from one sample sequenced in a study of T cell responses to AZD1222 COVID-19 vaccine. Here immunoSEQ multiplex PCR was the method, and the copy in TCRdb shows in-frame clones only, minus some. The table lists 100,000 or so clones, roughly 86% of them singletons, with 5.6% in the top ten. The material was peripheral blood, obtained 28 days after the second AZD1222 dose. These receptors came from an adult who received the AZD1222 COVID-19 vaccine.

The genes are TRBV9 and TRBJ2-1, with TRBD2 matching 8 bases. The CDR3 is made up of 14 amino acids. Germline-derived CDR1 and CDR2 are SGDLS and YYNGEE. Trimming took 0 bases from V and 7 from J; bases not matched to a gene: 3. The CDR3 loop is CASSVAGGPNEQFF. The CDR3 region has the DNA TGTGCCAGCAGCGTAGCGGGAGGGCCAAATGAGCAGTTCTTC.

The rearrangement links TRBV3-1 (or the pseudogene TRBV3-2) to TRBJ1-6; D unresolved. Germline-derived CDR1 and CDR2 are LGHDT and YNNKEL (reference sequence). Trimming cost V 0 bases and J 14 bases, with 17 bases left between them. This CDR3 spans 15 amino acids. Here the CDR3 reads CASSQDLQRRFSLHF. Written as DNA, the CDR3 is TGTGCCAGCAGCCAAGATCTCCAGAGGCGTTTTTCCCTCCACTTT.

The gene calls are TRBV5-1 and TRBJ1-2; the D is unclear. The germline V gene has CDR1 SGHRS and CDR2 YFSETQ. The CDR3 length is 13 residues. V lost 0 bases, J lost 2 bases, and 5 bases lay in between. The CDR3 DNA reads as TGCGCCAGCAGCTTGGGGACGAACTATGGCTACACCTTC. Protein: CASSLGTNYGYTF.

The rearrangement joins TRBV7-9 to TRBJ1-6; the match to TRBD1 covers 8 bases. Germline V gives CDR1 SEHNR, CDR2 FQNEAQ (reference sequence). The CDR3 runs to 16 residues. The trim removed 2 bases at V and 7 bases at J, leaving 7 bases unmatched. The CDR3 loop is CASSLPDDRGNSPLHF. The CDR3 region has the DNA TGTGCCAGCAGCTTACCCGACGACAGGGGAAATTCACCCCTCCACTTT. Full variable domain (rest looked up from reference TRBV7-9 and TRBJ1-6): DTGVSQNPRHKITKRGQNVTFRCDPISEHNRLYWYRQTLGQGPEFLTYFQNEAQLEKSRLLSDRFSAERPKGSFSTLEIQRTEQGDSAMYLCASSLPDDRGNSPLHFGNGTRLTVT.

The rearrangement uses TRBV6-5 and TRBJ1-1; 8 positions match TRBD1. Germline CDR1 and CDR2: MNHEY and SVGAGI. The CDR3 spans 14 residues. The trim removed 6 bases at V and 1 base at J, leaving 4 bases unmatched. The CDR3 region is CASRADRANTEAFF. DNA of the CDR3: TGTGCCAGCAGGGCGGACAGGGCGAACACTGAAGCTTTCTTT.

This clone occurred a few times. V usage is TRBV28 and J usage is TRBJ1-5; 7 bases match TRBD1. Looked up from germline, CDR1 is MDHEN and CDR2 is SYDVKM. The CDR3 has 15 amino acids. Trimming removed 6 bases from V and 7 bases from J; junction bases left unmatched: 12. CDR3 sequence reads: CASSMTGSRGQPQHF. The DNA for the CDR3 is TGTGCCAGCAGCATGACAGGGTCCAGGGGACAGCCCCAGCATTTT.

V is TRBV6-5 and J is TRBJ2-7; no firm D call. CDR1 MNHEY and CDR2 SVGAGI come from the germline V gene. The CDR3 runs to 15 residues. Trimming removed 0 bases at V and 1 base at J, with 10 bases between. CDR3 nucleotide sequence: TGTGCCAGCAGTTACTCCCCCGGCGGTTCCTACGAGCAGTACTTC. Amino acids: CASSYSPGGSYEQYF.

As DNA, the CDR3 is TGCGCCAGCAGCTTGGTGGGAGAAAATACTGAAGCTTTCTTT. Protein product: CASSLVGENTEAFF. The chain employs TRBV5-1 and TRBJ1-1; D is ambiguous. The CDR3 contains 14 residues. Trimming took off 0 bases at V and 5 bases at J, with 11 bases between the two ends. Germline lookup yields CDR1 SGHRS and CDR2 YFSETQ.

The rearrangement joins TRBV29-1 to TRBJ1-1, with D possibly being TRBD1 (5 bases). Trimming shortened V by 6 bases and J by 4 bases, and 15 bases separated the two germline ends. Germline values: CDR1 SQVTM, CDR2 ANQGSEA. The CDR3 extends over 13 amino acids. CDR3 residues: CSVTTGGSTEAFF. CDR3 nucleotides: TGCAGCGTCACCACCGGGGGATCCACTGAAGCTTTCTTT.

The chain has TRBV6-5 and TRBJ1-1; tentative D call: TRBD1 (6 bases). Germline lookup yields CDR1 MNHEY and CDR2 SVGAGI. The CDR3 has 15 residues. Trimming stripped 7 bases from V and 0 bases from J, with 15 bases between. As DNA, the CDR3 is TGTGCCAGCACCCCAGGGGTAGGATTGAACACTGAAGCTTTCTTT. Translating it yields CASTPGVGLNTEAFF.

The chain employs TRBV12-3 or TRBV12-4 and TRBJ2-7, with D tentatively TRBD2 (6 bases). Trimming cost V 9 bases and J 6 bases, with 18 bases left between them. The CDR3 is 13 amino acids. CDR3 DNA: TGTGCCAGTCTAACAGATGGAGGGGTCGAGCAGTACTTC. This translates into CASLTDGGVEQYF.

V usage is TRBV5-1 and J usage is TRBJ1-1; D unresolved. Trimming left V 1 base short and J 8 bases short, with 9 bases between. There are 12 residues in the CDR3. Germline CDR1 reads SGHRS; CDR2 reads YFSETQ. The CDR3 reads CASSLSGREAFF. The CDR3 DNA sequence: TGCGCCAGCAGCTTGAGTGGGAGAGAAGCTTTCTTT.

The rearrangement links TRBV2 to TRBJ1-2; D uncertain. Trimming took 5 bases from V and 2 from J, leaving 6 bases between them. The CDR3 sequence is 12 residues long. The germline V gene has CDR1 SNHLY and CDR2 FYNNEI. CDR3 sequence: CASSQMNYGYTF. Here the CDR3 DNA reads TGTGCCAGCAGTCAAATGAACTATGGCTACACCTTC.

The chain uses TRBV7-9 and TRBJ1-5; no definite D call. Trimming cost V 5 bases and J 7 bases, with 21 bases left between them. The CDR3 spans 16 residues. Germline CDR1 is SEHNR and CDR2 is FQNEAQ (reference sequence). CDR3 amino acids: CASSPPRQVTGQPQHF. CDR3 nucleotide sequence: TGTGCCAGCAGCCCCCCCCGGCAAGTGACCGGGCAGCCCCAGCATTTT.